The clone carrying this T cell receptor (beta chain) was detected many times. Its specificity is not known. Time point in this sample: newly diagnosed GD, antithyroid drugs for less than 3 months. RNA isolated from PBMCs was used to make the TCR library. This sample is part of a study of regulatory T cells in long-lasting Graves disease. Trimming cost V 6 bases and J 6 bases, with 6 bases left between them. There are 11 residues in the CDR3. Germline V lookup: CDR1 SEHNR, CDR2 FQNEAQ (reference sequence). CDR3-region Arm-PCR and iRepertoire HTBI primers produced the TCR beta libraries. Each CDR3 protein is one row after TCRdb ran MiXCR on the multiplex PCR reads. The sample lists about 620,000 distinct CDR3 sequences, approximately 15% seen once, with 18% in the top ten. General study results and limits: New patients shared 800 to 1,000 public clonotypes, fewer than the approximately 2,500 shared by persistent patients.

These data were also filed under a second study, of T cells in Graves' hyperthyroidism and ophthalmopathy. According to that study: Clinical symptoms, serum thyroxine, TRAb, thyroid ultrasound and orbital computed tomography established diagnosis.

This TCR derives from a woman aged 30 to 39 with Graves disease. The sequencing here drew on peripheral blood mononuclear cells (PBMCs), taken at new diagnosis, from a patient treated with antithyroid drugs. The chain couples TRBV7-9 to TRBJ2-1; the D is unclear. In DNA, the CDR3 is TGTGCCAGCAGTTTTAGCAATGAGCAGTTCTTC. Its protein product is CASSFSNEQFF.